This T cell receptor beta chain was recovered during a study of T-cell reconstitution after alpha-beta-depleted transplantation in children. This sample's TCRbeta library carried unique molecular identifier barcodes. TCRdb redid the calling of the PCR reads with MiXCR, one entry per CDR3 protein. The data contain hundreds of thousands of distinct CDR3 sequences, around 17% of them seen just once; the ten biggest clones take up just under 5%. This CDR3 has 19 amino acids. The V gene lost 2 bases and the J gene lost 1 base, with 18 bases spanning the gap. Germline-derived CDR1 and CDR2 are SGHAT and FQDESV (reference sequence). Comment on this clonotype: As yet, its antigen is unknown.

Broader study findings: Reports say that about two months after transplant, the alpha-beta T cells came out of several hundred graft clones that had expanded.

The sample in question was PBMCs, mostly from graft donor cells, obtained 360 days after TCRalphabeta/CD19-depleted stem cell transplant. The source is a male patient between 10 and 17 years old who had a stem cell transplant for acute lymphoblastic leukemia, so the T cells may come from the graft donor. V usage is TRBV11-1 and J usage is TRBJ2-6; tentative D call: TRBD1 (5 bases). Here the CDR3 DNA reads TGTGCCAGCAGCTTAAGGGTGGCGAAGTCAGGGTCTGGGGCCAACGTCCTGACTTTC. Its protein is CASSLRVAKSGSGANVLTF.